This T cell receptor beta chain derives from a study of T-cell reconstitution after alpha-beta-depleted transplantation in children. General study findings and limits: Surviving recipient T cells and thymic progenitors produced the high day-60 TCRbeta diversity seen in some patients. Newly produced T cells mostly provided counts and TCRbeta diversity after one year, as hyperexpanded clones declined. In patients about two months after transplant, alpha-beta T cells reportedly arose from several hundred expanded graft clones.

A library of TCRbeta sequences, prepared with unique molecular identifiers, was generated. Each CDR3 protein gets one entry after TCRdb re-called the PCR reads with MiXCR. The sample lists some 300,000 distinct CDR3 sequences, about 9.4% occurring once. A remark on this clonotype: What it recognizes is unknown.

With 4 bases clipped from V and 2 bases from J, the junction kept 10 bases outside the gene matches. The length of the CDR3 is 16 residues. The germline CDR1 and CDR2 sequences are KGHSH and LQKENI. The chain combines TRBV18 with TRBJ2-5, with 7 bases fitting TRBD2. The source was PBMCs, collected before TCRalphabeta/CD19-depleted stem cell transplant. This TCR derives from a boy less than two years old with acute myeloid leukemia, due to receive a stem cell transplant. The CDR3 loop reads CASSRPAGDFQETQYF. DNA of the CDR3: TGTGCCAGCTCACGGCCGGCGGGAGATTTTCAAGAGACCCAGTACTTC.